The 11 T cell receptor beta chains listed next were all sequenced from one sample in a study of blood T cell repertoires in COVID-19. Libraries were prepared by immunoSEQ multiplex PCR; TCRdb keeps only in-frame clonotypes and omits some of them. This sample has around 160,000 clones, with about 83% found just once. The sample consisted of PBMCs or T cells enriched from blood (not recorded which). These receptors were collected from a woman between 50 and 59 years old who had been exposed to COVID-19.

The rearrangement joins TRBV4-3 to TRBJ1-5, with a weak D call TRBD1 (5 bases). Germline V gene lookup returns CDR1 LGHNA and CDR2 YSLEER. This CDR3 contains 16 residues. V lost 0 bases and J 3 bases, leaving 12 bases between the germline ends. This CDR3 is CASSQDWGRVNQPQHF. The DNA for the CDR3 is TGCGCCAGCAGCCAAGATTGGGGCAGGGTCAATCAGCCCCAGCATTTT.

The sample holds a few counts of this clone. The genes are TRBV4-3 and TRBJ2-3; TRBD2 matches at 11 bases. V lost 1 base and J lost 2; bases outside the gene matches: 5. CDR1 is LGHNA, CDR2 YSLEER, per germline. This CDR3 is built from 17 residues. CDR3 region: CASSQVRLAGNTDTQYF. The CDR3 bases are TGCGCCAGCAGCCAAGTGCGACTAGCGGGGAACACAGATACGCAGTATTTT.

The genes are TRBV5-3 and TRBJ1-2; D gene unclear. TRBV5-3 is an open reading frame, and its role is uncertain. V dropped 1 base and J dropped 3 bases, with 4 bases sitting between them. This CDR3 has 12 residues. In DNA form, the CDR3 reads TGTGCCAGAAGCTTGCAGGACTATGGCTACACCTTC. It encodes CARSLQDYGYTF.

This clone occurred a few times. The chain employs TRBV27 and TRBJ2-1; 8 bases match TRBD2. This CDR3 has 16 amino acids. Losses at the gene ends were 6 bases for V and 4 bases for J; bases not matched to a gene: 11. Germline CDR1 MNHEY, CDR2 SMNVEV (reference sequence). The CDR3 DNA sequence: TGTGCCAGCAGCACGTCAGCGGGAGCGGGGTACAATGAGCAGTTCTTC. It specifies CASSTSAGAGYNEQFF.

This clone is a singleton in its sample. V is TRBV18 and J is TRBJ2-5, with D uncertain. V was clipped by 3 bases and J by 3 bases, with 2 bases between them. Germline V gene sequence: CDR1 KGHSH, CDR2 LQKENI. The CDR3 totals 11 residues. CDR3 sequence reads: CASSPKETQYF. The CDR3 coding sequence is TGTGCCAGCTCACCCAAAGAGACCCAGTACTTC.

The genes are TRBV19 and TRBJ2-2; D unclear. The CDR3 is 13 residues long. From germline, CDR1 is LNHDA and CDR2 SQIVND (reference sequence). Trimming took 6 bases from V and 0 from J, leaving 5 bases between them. The CDR3 spells CASRPTNTGELFF. The CDR3 nucleotides are TGTGCCAGTAGGCCTACGAACACCGGGGAGCTGTTTTTT.

The CDR3 sequence: CASSQTGNYGYTF. The CDR3 DNA reads TGTGCCAGCAGTCAAACAGGGAACTATGGCTACACCTTC. The rearrangement joins TRBV9 to TRBJ1-2, with D perhaps matching TRBD1 (6 bases). Germline CDR1 reads SGDLS; CDR2 reads YYNGEE. The V end was cut by 5 bases, the J end by 2 bases, with 10 bases between. The CDR3 runs to 13 residues.

The V gene is TRBV10-2, the J gene TRBJ1-1, with D tentatively TRBD1 (5 bases). The CDR3 runs to 13 residues. V lost 6 bases and J lost 0, with 8 bases in between. CDR1 is WSHSY, CDR2 SAAADI, per germline. For the CDR3, the DNA is TGCGCCAGCAGGGAACAGGTGAACACTGAAGCTTTCTTT. Its protein is CASREQVNTEAFF.

The genes are TRBV7-9 and TRBJ2-3; TRBD2 matches at 9 bases. This CDR3 is 17 amino acids long. V shed 0 bases and J 5 bases; nucleotides not matched to a gene: 9. Germline V CDR1 and CDR2: SEHNR, FQNEAQ (reference sequence). CDR3 DNA: TGTGCCAGCAGCTTAGCCGACGTAGCGGGAGTAAGAGATACGCAGTATTTT. Its translation: CASSLADVAGVRDTQYF.

The chain has TRBV10-3 and TRBJ1-3; D is undetermined. This CDR3 has 11 amino acids. CDR1 is ENHRY and CDR2 is SYGVKD in the germline V gene. V lost 5 bases, J lost 5 bases, and 4 bases lay in between. CDR3 loop: CAISFRNTIYF. The CDR3 DNA reads as TGTGCCATCAGTTTCAGAAACACCATATATTTT.

The chain links TRBV19 to TRBJ1-3, with a tentative D call TRBD1 (5 bases). V lost 3 bases to trimming and J lost 0 bases, with 12 bases between them. The CDR3 runs 16 residues. The germline CDR1 and CDR2 sequences are LNHDA and SQIVND (reference sequence). CDR3 region: CASSIRTSNSGNTIYF. In nucleotides, the CDR3 is TGTGCCAGTAGTATTAGGACATCTAACTCTGGAAACACCATATATTTT. Full variable domain (rest looked up from reference TRBV19 and TRBJ1-3): DGGITQSPKYLFRKEGQNVTLSCEQNLNHDAMYWYRQDPGQGLRLIYYSQIVNDFQKGDIAEGYSVSREKKESFPLTVTSAQKNPTAFYLCASSIRTSNSGNTIYFGEGSWLTVV.